The rows below give T cell receptor beta chains drawn from one sample of a study of blood T cell repertoires in COVID-19. The table came from immunoSEQ multiplex PCR; TCRdb's copy has only in-frame clones and leaves some out. The profile shows roughly 170,000 clones, 70% to 90% of them singletons. Material for sequencing was peripheral blood. Receptor source: an older man with active or convalescent COVID-19. Each CDR3 is given with its conserved first and last residue. The D gene is left open where the match is weak. Clone size is not always given. Where it is, it says once, few, many or a class for expanded clones.

.,TRBV14,TRBD1,TRBJ2-2,CASSQVPRQGGELFF,TGTGCCAGCAGCCAAGTGCCGAGACAGGGCGGGGAGCTGTTTTTT
.,TRBV28,TRBD2,TRBJ2-3,CASSPFSLAGDKGTDTQYF,TGTGCCAGCAGTCCATTCTCACTAGCGGGAGATAAAGGGACAGATACGCAGTATTTT
few,TRBV10-3,.,TRBJ1-4,CAISADRPNEKLFF,TGTGCCATCAGCGCCGACAGGCCTAATGAAAAACTGTTTTTT
once,TRBV6-6,TRBD1,TRBJ1-5,CASSYRPQTGSGAQHF,TGTGCCAGCAGTTACCGGCCTCAGACAGGGTCCGGGGCCCAGCATTTT
.,TRBV2,TRBD1,TRBJ1-1,CASSTGANTEAFF,TGTGCCAGCAGTACAGGGGCAAACACTGAAGCTTTCTTT
.,TRBV28,TRBD1,TRBJ2-3,CASSLTGPPDTQYF,TGTGCCAGCAGCCTGACAGGGCCCCCAGATACGCAGTATTTT
.,TRBV19,.,TRBJ1-5,CASGRGLPGQPQHF,TGTGCCAGTGGGAGAGGGCTACCCGGTCAGCCCCAGCATTTT
.,TRBV12-5,.,TRBJ1-1,CASGSGAEAFF,TGTGCTAGTGGTTCTGGGGCAGAAGCTTTCTTT
.,TRBV7-2,TRBD1,TRBJ1-5,CASSLNGQGGNQPQHF,TGTGCCAGCAGCCTAAACGGACAGGGCGGCAATCAGCCCCAGCATTTT
.,TRBV11-3,.,TRBJ2-3,CASSPGGNSDTQYF,TGTGCCAGCAGCCCTGGGGGCAATTCAGATACGCAGTATTTT
.,TRBV5-1,TRBD1,TRBJ1-2,CASSSDRAERGYTF,TGCGCCAGCAGTTCCGACAGGGCGGAGCGTGGCTACACCTTC
.,TRBV28,.,TRBJ1-2,CASISGANYGYTF,TGTGCCAGCATCTCGGGTGCTAACTATGGCTACACCTTC
.,TRBV27,.,TRBJ1-1,CASSFMGDTEAFF,TGTGCCAGCAGTTTCATGGGAGACACTGAAGCTTTCTTT
once,TRBV6-6,TRBD1,TRBJ2-7,CASSRSGQGYEQYF,TGTGCCAGCAGCCGATCGGGACAGGGCTACGAGCAGTACTTC
.,TRBV21-1,.,TRBJ1-1,CASSKRGREDTEAFF,TGTGCCAGCAGCAAACGAGGCAGGGAAGACACTGAAGCTTTCTTT
once,TRBV7-6,.,TRBJ1-1,CASSLALATEAFF,TGTGCCAGCAGCTTAGCCCTGGCCACTGAAGCTTTCTTT